A single sample gave rise to the 28 T cell receptor beta chains below, sequenced in a study of blood T cell repertoires in COVID-19 (dated by TCRdb to the early 2020s). The library came from the immunoSEQ multiplex PCR assay. Drawn from immuneACCESS, this table holds only the in-frame rearrangements with V and J called that TCRdb kept. Clones are partly lost; checked studies trace under half to an unresolved V gene and leave the rest unexplained. The sample table contains about 73,000 clones; only one count was recorded for 85% to 90% of them. The top ten clones comprise roughly 8.8% of the sample. Sequencing input: peripheral blood. The receptors originated from an elderly man with acute or convalescent COVID-19.

The genes are TRBV5-1 and TRBJ1-4; the match to TRBD1 covers 9 bases. V was clipped by 4 bases and J by 5 bases; unmatched bases: 6. Per the germline V gene, CDR1 is SGHRS and CDR2 is YFSETQ. This CDR3 has 15 amino acids. CDR3 sequence reads: CASSPTGGQNEKLFF. The DNA for the CDR3 is TGCGCCAGCAGCCCCACAGGGGGCCAGAATGAAAAACTGTTTTTT.

DNA of the CDR3: TGTGCCAGTAGTATGGTCCAGGGCTACGAGCAGTACTTC. It translates to CASSMVQGYEQYF. V usage is TRBV19 and J usage is TRBJ2-7; perhaps TRBD1 as D (5 bases). The CDR3 consists of 13 residues. CDR1 and CDR2 from the germline V gene are LNHDA and SQIVND (reference sequence). Trimming stripped 3 bases from V and 3 bases from J, with 9 bases between.

V gene TRBV5-1 combines with J gene TRBJ2-2; the match to TRBD2 covers 8 bases. CDR1 SGHRS and CDR2 YFSETQ come from the germline V gene. Losses at the gene ends were 4 bases for V and 5 bases for J; bases not matched to a gene: 13. CDR3 length equals 17 residues. The CDR3 DNA is TGCGCCAGCAGCCGAGGGAGCGGGGGCACCGGGACCGGGGAGCTGTTTTTT. Translated, it gives CASSRGSGGTGTGELFF. The full variable domain, with the rest looked up from reference TRBV5-1 and TRBJ2-2, is KAGVTQTPRYLIKTRGQQVTLSCSPISGHRSVSWYQQTPGQGLQFLFEYFSETQRNKGNFPGRFSGRQFSNSRSEMNVSTLELGDSALYLCASSRGSGGTGTGELFFGEGSRLTVL.

The chain uses TRBV19 and TRBJ1-5; possibly TRBD1 for D (5 bases). The ends were cut back, 3 bases at V and 4 bases at J, with 10 bases in the middle. CDR1 LNHDA and CDR2 SQIVND come from the germline V gene (reference sequence). The CDR3 length is 14 residues. The CDR3 DNA reads as TGTGCCAGTAGTATTGGGGCAACGAATCAGCCCCAGCATTTT. Residues: CASSIGATNQPQHF.

V is TRBV5-6 and J is TRBJ2-7; 11 bases are a match to TRBD2. Trimming at V came to 4 bases and at J to 2 bases, leaving 5 bases not matched to a gene. Per the germline V gene, CDR1 is SGHDT and CDR2 is YYEEEE. The CDR3 extends over 15 amino acids. CDR3 sequence reads: CASSDRLAGPYEQYF. The CDR3 nucleotides are TGTGCCAGCAGCGATCGACTAGCGGGGCCCTACGAGCAGTACTTC.

This CDR3 reads CASSQGQGATYEQYF. The CDR3 DNA reads TGTGCCAGCAGCCAAGGACAGGGGGCAACCTACGAGCAGTACTTC. The chain has TRBV4-2 and TRBJ2-7; 10 bases align to TRBD1. Germline CDR1 LGHNA, CDR2 YNFKEQ. CDR3 length: 15 amino acids. V gave up 1 base and J gave up 2 bases; unmatched junction bases: 2.

The chain carries TRBV20-1 and TRBJ2-1; the match to TRBD1 covers 10 bases. The junction had 16 bases not matched to a gene; V was cut back by 3 bases and J by 8 bases. The CDR3 runs to 17 residues. Per germline, CDR1 DFQATT and CDR2 SNEGSKA (reference sequence). The CDR3 here is CSASSKTPGQGIDEQFF. CDR3 DNA sequence: TGCAGTGCTAGTTCTAAAACGCCGGGACAGGGGATAGATGAGCAGTTCTTC.

V usage is TRBV30 and J usage is TRBJ2-3, with 8 bases fitting TRBD2. With 4 bases clipped from V and 5 bases from J, the junction kept 8 bases outside the gene matches. CDR1 and CDR2 from the germline V gene are GTSNPN and SVGIG (reference sequence). The CDR3 is made up of 14 amino acids. This CDR3 is CAWNTGGLRDTQYF. CDR3 DNA sequence: TGTGCCTGGAACACGGGGGGGCTAAGAGATACGCAGTATTTT.

V and J are TRBV7-2 and TRBJ1-2, with TRBD1 matching 9 bases. CDR1 is SGHTA, CDR2 FQGNSA, per germline. The CDR3 consists of 15 residues. The V segment lost 3 bases and the J segment 4 bases; nucleotides outside the gene matches: 6. In nucleotides, the CDR3 is TGTGCCAGCAGCTTGGGACAGGGTGGGACCTATGGCTACACCTTC. Protein: CASSLGQGGTYGYTF. Drawing the rest from reference TRBV7-2 and TRBJ1-2, the complete variable domain is GAGVSQSPSNKVTEKGKDVELRCDPISGHTALYWYRQSLGQGLEFLIYFQGNSAPDKSGLPSDRFSAERTGGSVSTLTIQRTQQEDSAVYLCASSLGQGGTYGYTFGSGTRLTVV.

The gene calls are TRBV5-1 and TRBJ2-3, with D hard to call. The germline gives CDR1 SGHRS, CDR2 YFSETQ. CDR3 length: 15 amino acids. The V gene lost 1 base and the J gene lost 4 bases, with 13 bases spanning the gap. The DNA of the CDR3 is TGCGCCAGCAGCTTGCAAAGTTCGGTGGCAGATACGCAGTATTTT. Translation gives CASSLQSSVADTQYF. Combining the CDR3 with reference TRBV5-1 and TRBJ2-3 gives the whole variable domain KAGVTQTPRYLIKTRGQQVTLSCSPISGHRSVSWYQQTPGQGLQFLFEYFSETQRNKGNFPGRFSGRQFSNSRSEMNVSTLELGDSALYLCASSLQSSVADTQYFGPGTRLTVL.

The rearrangement uses TRBV7-3 and TRBJ2-2, with TRBD1 identical over 7 bases. Germline V gene lookup returns CDR1 SGHTA and CDR2 FQGTGA. The CDR3 is 15 residues long. J gave up 2 bases and V 5 bases, and 5 bases lay outside the gene matches. CDR3: CASSGTGVNTGELFF. The CDR3 nucleotides are TGTGCCAGCAGCGGTACAGGGGTAAACACCGGGGAGCTGTTTTTT. Full variable domain (remainder filled in from reference TRBV7-3 and TRBJ2-2): GAGVSQTPSNKVTEKGKYVELRCDPISGHTALYWYRQSLGQGPEFLIYFQGTGAADDSGLPNDRFFAVRPEGSVSTLKIQRTERGDSAVYLCASSGTGVNTGELFFGEGSRLTVL.

CDR3 residues: CASSLSRGTGGYTF. DNA for the CDR3: TGTGCCAGCAGCTTAAGTCGGGGGACCGGCGGCTACACCTTC. The chain links TRBV11-1 to TRBJ1-2; possibly TRBD1 for D (5 bases). The germline V gene has CDR1 SGHAT and CDR2 FQDESV (reference sequence). Trimming removed 2 bases from V and 8 bases from J, with 15 bases in between. The CDR3 has 14 residues. Full variable domain (missing parts from reference TRBV11-1 and TRBJ1-2): EAEVAQSPRYKITEKSQAVAFWCDPISGHATLYWYRQILGQGPELLVQFQDESVVDDSQLPKDRFSAERLKGVDSTLKIQPAELGDSAMYLCASSLSRGTGGYTFGSGTRLTVV.

V gene TRBV5-6 combines with J gene TRBJ2-2, with 10 bases aligning to TRBD1. The V gene end was trimmed by 3 bases and the J gene end by 3 bases; junction bases not matched to a gene: 2. Germline V gives CDR1 SGHDT, CDR2 YYEEEE. The CDR3 has 15 amino acids. CDR3 in amino acids: CASSWGTGDTGELFF. CDR3 nucleotide sequence: TGTGCCAGCAGCTGGGGGACAGGGGACACCGGGGAGCTGTTTTTT.

The chain recombines TRBV7-8 with TRBJ2-5; a possible D gene is TRBD1 (6 bases). Per germline, CDR1 SGHVS and CDR2 FQNEAQ. CDR3 length: 18 amino acids. V was clipped by 3 bases and J by 1 base, with 21 bases between them. The chain's CDR3 is CASSLGYRVDFLQETQYF. DNA for the CDR3: TGTGCCAGCAGCTTGGGGTACAGGGTCGATTTCCTCCAAGAGACCCAGTACTTC.

The chain couples TRBV7-8 to TRBJ2-3; no definite D call. The germline V and J ends were trimmed by 3 bases and 5 bases, with 21 bases remaining between them. Germline CDR1 reads SGHVS; CDR2 reads FQNEAQ. The CDR3 sequence is 17 residues long. Here the CDR3 reads CASSFRSGSSAGDTQYF. DNA for the CDR3: TGTGCCAGCAGCTTCCGGAGTGGCTCCTCGGCCGGAGATACGCAGTATTTT.

Points on this clone: The same CDR3 can be traced to other DNA sequences in this sample. This chain connects TRBV29-1 to TRBJ2-3; maybe TRBD1 (6 bases). The CDR3 runs 12 residues. Trimming pared 3 bases from V and 3 bases from J, leaving 7 bases between. CDR1 is SQVTM, CDR2 ANQGSEA, per germline. CDR3 residues: CSVDTGTDTQYF. The CDR3 nucleotides read TGCAGCGTTGATACAGGGACAGATACGCAGTATTTT.

The chain has TRBV4-2 and TRBJ1-5; tentative D call: TRBD1 (6 bases). Trimming pared 0 bases from V and 9 bases from J, leaving 15 bases between. Germline values: CDR1 LGHNA, CDR2 YNFKEQ. This CDR3 region has 15 residues. The CDR3 DNA sequence: TGTGCCAGCAGCCAAGATCCACAGTTAGGGGGGCCCCAGCATTTT. Its translation is CASSQDPQLGGPQHF.

V gene TRBV27 combines with J gene TRBJ2-3, with 12 bases fitting TRBD2. Germline V CDR1 and CDR2: MNHEY, SMNVEV (reference sequence). The CDR3 is 18 amino acids. The junction had 15 bases not matched to a gene; V was cut back by 5 bases and J by 6 bases. CDR3 sequence: CASSPSLTSGGPGDTQYF. The CDR3 nucleotides are TGTGCCAGCAGTCCGTCTCTAACTAGCGGGGGGCCAGGGGATACGCAGTATTTT.

V gene TRBV5-1 combines with J gene TRBJ1-1; 8 bases line up with TRBD1. Trimming took 3 bases from V and 2 from J; bases not matched to a gene: 6. The CDR3 has 15 residues. The germline CDR1 and CDR2 sequences are SGHRS and YFSETQ. The CDR3 sequence: CASSWRTGSNTEAFF. The CDR3 DNA reads TGCGCCAGCAGCTGGAGGACAGGGAGCAACACTGAAGCTTTCTTT.

This chain uses TRBV5-1 with TRBJ2-7; 7 nucleotides line up with TRBD2. V shed 4 bases, J shed 2 bases, and the junction held 9 bases outside the gene matches. Germline lookup yields CDR1 SGHRS and CDR2 YFSETQ. The CDR3 has 15 residues. Here the CDR3 reads CASSPGGSGTYEQYF. The CDR3 nucleotides read TGCGCCAGCAGCCCCGGAGGGAGCGGGACCTACGAGCAGTACTTC.

This chain joins TRBV9 and TRBJ2-1; possibly TRBD1 for D (6 bases). The CDR3 runs to 15 residues. Germline assignment: CDR1 SGDLS and CDR2 YYNGEE. Trimming stripped 0 bases from V and 7 bases from J, with 14 bases between. Written as DNA, the CDR3 is TGTGCCAGCAGCGTAGAAGGGGGTTCAGGAAATGAGCAGTTCTTC. Translated, it gives CASSVEGGSGNEQFF.

This clone was detected ten times or more. The gene calls are TRBV30 and TRBJ1-2; 8 nucleotides match TRBD1. Germline trimming cut 2 bases from V and 7 bases from J; bases unmatched to any gene: 9. The CDR3 contains 14 residues. Germline CDR1 is GTSNPN and CDR2 is SVGIG (reference sequence). CDR3 nucleotides: TGTGCCTGGAGTCCTAAACAGGGGGGCAGTGGCTACACCTTC. Translating it yields CAWSPKQGGSGYTF.

The chain recombines TRBV18 with TRBJ1-4; no clear D gene. The V gene lost 5 bases and the J gene lost 7 bases, with 11 bases spanning the gap. In germline, CDR1 is KGHSH, CDR2 LQKENI. This CDR3 comprises 13 residues. The CDR3 region is CASSFGGSEKLFF. Written as DNA, the CDR3 is TGTGCCAGCTCATTCGGAGGGAGTGAAAAACTGTTTTTT.

The chain carries TRBV7-2 and TRBJ2-1; 12 bases agree with TRBD2. Trimming removed 2 bases from V and 6 bases from J; junction bases left unmatched: 5. This CDR3 comprises 16 residues. Per germline, CDR1 SGHTA and CDR2 FQGNSA. The CDR3 loop reads CASSLRLAGAGNEQFF. CDR3 sequence (DNA): TGTGCCAGCAGCTTACGACTAGCGGGAGCGGGCAATGAGCAGTTCTTC.

The chain couples TRBV5-5 to TRBJ2-5; 8 bases align to TRBD2. Germline values: CDR1 SGHKS, CDR2 YYEKEE (reference sequence). Germline trimming cut 4 bases from V and 5 bases from J; bases unmatched to any gene: 7. The CDR3 totals 14 residues. CDR3 sequence reads: CASSPGGVGETQYF. CDR3 nucleotides: TGTGCCAGCAGCCCCGGGGGGGTGGGGGAGACCCAGTACTTC. Based on the CDR3 plus reference TRBV5-5 and TRBJ2-5, the full variable domain is DAGVTQSPTHLIKTRGQQVTLRCSPISGHKSVSWYQQVLGQGPQFIFQYYEKEERGRGNFPDRFSARQFPNYSSELNVNALLLGDSALYLCASSPGGVGETQYFGPGTRLLVL.

The DNA of the CDR3 is TGTGCCAGTAGTATAAGAGTCCTTCAGCCCCAGCATTTT. This sequence encodes CASSIRVLQPQHF. The chain joins TRBV19 to TRBJ1-5; no clear D gene. The germline V gene has CDR1 LNHDA and CDR2 SQIVND (reference sequence). Trimming took off 2 bases at V and 6 bases at J, with 8 bases between the two ends. This CDR3 region has 13 residues.

The genes are TRBV6-4 and TRBJ1-5; 9 bases line up with TRBD1. J was trimmed by 7 bases and V by 5 bases; bases with no gene match: 3. The germline CDR1 and CDR2 sequences are MRHNA and SNTAGT. The CDR3 runs 13 residues. The CDR3 DNA sequence: TGTGCCAGCAGTCGGGACAGGGAACAGCCCCAGCATTTT. Its translation is CASSRDREQPQHF.

This chain uses TRBV7-6 with TRBJ1-1; unclear D gene. The ends were cut back, 1 base at V and 4 bases at J, with 7 bases in the middle. From germline, CDR1 is SGHVS and CDR2 FNYEAQ. The CDR3 extends over 13 amino acids. CDR3: CASSLEGGTEAFF. For the CDR3, the DNA is TGTGCCAGCAGCTTAGAAGGAGGCACTGAAGCTTTCTTT.